A single sample is the source of the 9 T cell receptor beta chains below, sequenced in a study of blood T cells in healthy people across ages. PCR was performed a second time for about 6 to 11 cycles using a sample-barcoded 5' primer and a J-beta primer mix. From the 5' RACE reads, TCRdb called clonotypes with MiXCR, one entry per CDR3 protein. The table has some 1.7 million distinct CDR3 sequences, 28% seen once. The sample comprised blood. The origin of the receptors is a woman aged 25 to 39 in good health.

This clonotype showed up many times. The chain is built from TRBV15 and TRBJ2-4; a weak D match, TRBD2 (6 bases). The CDR3 runs to 14 residues. V lost 0 bases and J 6 bases, leaving 9 bases between the germline ends. Germline loops: CDR1 LNHNV, CDR2 YYDKDF (reference sequence). CDR3 coding DNA: TGTGCCACCAGCAGAGATCGCGGGGTAAACATTCAGTACTTC. Translating gives CATSRDRGVNIQYF. The full variable domain, in which reference TRBV15 and TRBJ2-4 provide the parts outside the CDR3, is DAMVIQNPRYQVTQFGKPVTLSCSQTLNHNVMYWYQQKSSQAPKLLFHYYDKDFNNEADTPDNFQSRRPNTSFCFLDIRSPGLGDTAMYLCATSRDRGVNIQYFGAGTRLSVL.

This clonotype was seen many times. V is TRBV20-1 and J is TRBJ2-7; 7 nucleotides agree with TRBD1. J was trimmed by 2 bases and V by 1 base; bases with no gene match: 8. This CDR3 contains 15 residues. Germline V lookup: CDR1 DFQATT, CDR2 SNEGSKA (reference sequence). In nucleotides, the CDR3 is TGCAGTGCTAGAGTGACACAGGGGAGTCCCTACGAGCAGTACTTC. Translation gives CSARVTQGSPYEQYF.

This clonotype appeared many times. The gene calls are TRBV25-1 and TRBJ2-7; D may be TRBD1 (6 bases). The germline V gene encodes CDR1 MGHDK and CDR2 SYGVNS. V was shortened by 3 bases and J by 0 bases, with 12 bases between the two germline ends. The CDR3 is 15 residues long. The CDR3 DNA reads as TGTGCCAGCAGTGAGCTATACAGGGACTCCTACGAGCAGTACTTC. Its protein product is CASSELYRDSYEQYF.

There are a few counts of this clonotype. Here the CDR3 reads CASSDPRQGAYEQYF. In nucleotides, the CDR3 is TGCGCCAGCAGTGATCCGCGGCAGGGGGCTTACGAGCAGTACTTC. The chain carries TRBV10-1 and TRBJ2-7, with TRBD1 identical over 8 bases. The trim removed 3 bases at V and 4 bases at J, leaving 8 bases unmatched. This CDR3 region has 15 residues. Germline CDR1 and CDR2: WNHNN and SYGVQD (reference sequence).

This clonotype has only a few counts. The CDR3 loop reads CASSPGSRLEKLFF. In DNA form, the CDR3 reads TGTGCCAGCAGCCCTGGCAGTCGCCTTGAAAAACTGTTTTTT. The chain combines TRBV7-9 with TRBJ1-4, with D unclear. Germline assignment: CDR1 SEHNR and CDR2 FQNEAQ (reference sequence). The length of the CDR3 is 14 residues. Trimming removed 5 bases at V and 7 bases at J, with 14 bases between.

This clonotype has a handful of counts. This rearrangement joins TRBV28 to TRBJ2-1; D not certain. CDR1 and CDR2 from the germline V gene are MDHEN and SYDVKM. The germline V and J ends were trimmed by 3 bases and 8 bases, with 11 bases remaining between them. The CDR3 runs to 13 residues. The CDR3 DNA sequence: TGTGCCAGCAGTTTCCCGGGTCAGCATGAGCAGTTCTTC. Amino acid sequence: CASSFPGQHEQFF. Full variable domain (remainder filled in from reference TRBV28 and TRBJ2-1): DVKVTQSSRYLVKRTGEKVFLECVQDMDHENMFWYRQDPGLGLRLIYFSYDVKMKEKGDIPEGYSVSREKKERFSLILESASTNQTSMYLCASSFPGQHEQFFGPGTRLTVL.

This clonotype appeared a few times. The chain uses TRBV14 and TRBJ2-1, with D perhaps matching TRBD2 (6 bases). This CDR3 contains 15 residues. Germline V CDR1 and CDR2: SGHDN, FVKESK. Trimming shortened V by 4 bases and J by 9 bases, and 19 bases separated the two germline ends. CDR3 protein: CASSPTPTGVVEQFF. The CDR3 coding sequence is TGTGCCAGCAGCCCGACCCCCACGGGGGTGGTTGAGCAGTTCTTC.

A few counts support this clonotype. The J gene is TRBJ1-5, the V gene TRBV10-3; 7 bases fit TRBD1. Germline values: CDR1 ENHRY, CDR2 SYGVKD. V dropped 4 bases and J dropped 7; count of bases not matched to a gene: 7. This CDR3 region has 14 residues. The CDR3 is CAISVEGAGQPQHF. The CDR3 coding sequence is TGTGCCATCAGTGTTGAGGGGGCAGGGCAGCCCCAGCATTTT.

This clonotype was counted a few times. The genes are TRBV3-1 and TRBJ1-1; 8 positions match TRBD1. The germline V gene encodes CDR1 LGHDT and CDR2 YNNKEL (reference sequence). This CDR3 region has 17 residues. V shed 4 bases and J 4 bases; nucleotides not matched to a gene: 14. Here the CDR3 DNA reads TGTGCCAGCAGCCCGACCGGGACAGGCCCTGAATCCACTGAAGCTTTCTTT. It translates to CASSPTGTGPESTEAFF.